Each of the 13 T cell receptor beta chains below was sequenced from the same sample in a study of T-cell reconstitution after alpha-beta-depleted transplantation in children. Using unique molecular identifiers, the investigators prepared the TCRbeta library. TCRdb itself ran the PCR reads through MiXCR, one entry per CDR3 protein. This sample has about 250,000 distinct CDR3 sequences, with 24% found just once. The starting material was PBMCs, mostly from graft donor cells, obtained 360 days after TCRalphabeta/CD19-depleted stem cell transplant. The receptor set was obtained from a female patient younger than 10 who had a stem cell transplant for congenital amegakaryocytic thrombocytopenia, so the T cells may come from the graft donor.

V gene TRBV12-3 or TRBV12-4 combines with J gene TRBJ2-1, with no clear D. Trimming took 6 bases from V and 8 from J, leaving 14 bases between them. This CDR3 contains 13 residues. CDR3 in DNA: TGTGCCAGCAGCAGTAAAGAGTGGCATGAGCAGTTCTTC. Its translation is CASSSKEWHEQFF.

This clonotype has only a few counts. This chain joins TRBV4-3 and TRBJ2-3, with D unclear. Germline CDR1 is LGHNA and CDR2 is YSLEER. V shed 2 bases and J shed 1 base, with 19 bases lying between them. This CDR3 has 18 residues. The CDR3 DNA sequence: TGCGCCAGCAGCCAAATACCCATGACCGGGCGTGGCACAGATACGCAGTATTTT. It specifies CASSQIPMTGRGTDTQYF.

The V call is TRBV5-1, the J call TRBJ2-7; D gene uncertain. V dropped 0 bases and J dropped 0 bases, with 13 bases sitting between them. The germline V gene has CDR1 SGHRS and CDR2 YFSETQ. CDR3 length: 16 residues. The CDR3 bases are TGCGCCAGCAGCTTGGGCGGATCTCTTAGCTCCTACGAGCAGTACTTC. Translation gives CASSLGGSLSSYEQYF.

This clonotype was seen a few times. The CDR3 DNA reads TGTGCCAGCAGCTTACTAAGGGTCACTGAAGCTTTCTTT. Translating gives CASSLLRVTEAFF. The rearrangement uses TRBV11-2 and TRBJ1-1; D not resolved. This CDR3 spans 13 amino acids. Germline CDR1 and CDR2: SGHAT and FQNNGV. With 2 bases removed from V and 4 bases from J, the gap between germline ends came to 8 bases.

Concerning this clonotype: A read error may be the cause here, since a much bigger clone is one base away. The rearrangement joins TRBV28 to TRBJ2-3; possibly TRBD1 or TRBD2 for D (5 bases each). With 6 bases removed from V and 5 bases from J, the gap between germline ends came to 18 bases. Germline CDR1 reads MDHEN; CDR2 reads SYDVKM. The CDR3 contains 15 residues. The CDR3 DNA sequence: TGTGCCAGCAGCCCCGGGGCTAGCAGGATAGATACGCAGTATTTT. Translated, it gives CASSPGASRIDTQYF.

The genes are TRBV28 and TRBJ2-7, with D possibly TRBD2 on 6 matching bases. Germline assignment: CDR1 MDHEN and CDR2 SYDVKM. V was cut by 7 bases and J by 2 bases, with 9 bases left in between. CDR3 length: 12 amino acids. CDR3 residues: CASIGGTYEQYF. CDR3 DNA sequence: TGTGCCAGCATCGGGGGAACCTACGAGCAGTACTTC.

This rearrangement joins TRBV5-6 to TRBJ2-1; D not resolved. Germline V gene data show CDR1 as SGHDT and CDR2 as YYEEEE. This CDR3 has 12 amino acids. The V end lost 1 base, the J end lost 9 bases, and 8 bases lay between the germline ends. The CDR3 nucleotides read TGTGCCAGCAGCTTGTTTGTCGGTGAGCAGTTCTTC. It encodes CASSLFVGEQFF.

In DNA form, the CDR3 reads TGTGCCAGTAGTAGAACGACGGGAGGAGCCCGGAGCACAGATACGCAGTATTTT. As protein: CASSRTTGGARSTDTQYF. The rearrangement joins TRBV19 to TRBJ2-3, with TRBD2 matching over 7 bases. With 4 bases clipped from V and 0 bases from J, the junction kept 13 bases outside the gene matches. Germline V gene lookup returns CDR1 LNHDA and CDR2 SQIVND (reference sequence). This CDR3 region has 18 residues.

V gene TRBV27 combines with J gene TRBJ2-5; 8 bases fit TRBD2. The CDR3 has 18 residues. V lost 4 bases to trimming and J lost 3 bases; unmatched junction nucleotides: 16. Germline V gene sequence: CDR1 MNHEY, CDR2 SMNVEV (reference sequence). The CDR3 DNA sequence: TGTGCCAGCAGTTCCGCCAGATGGACGGGGGGGCTAGAAGAGACCCAGTACTTC. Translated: CASSSARWTGGLEETQYF.

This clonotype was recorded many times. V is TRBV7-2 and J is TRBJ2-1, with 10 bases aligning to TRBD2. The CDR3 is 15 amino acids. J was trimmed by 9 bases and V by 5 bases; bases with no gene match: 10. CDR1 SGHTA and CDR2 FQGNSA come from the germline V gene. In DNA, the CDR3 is TGTGCCAGCAGCCCTAGCGGGAGAGTGAGGATTGAGCAGTTCTTC. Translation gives CASSPSGRVRIEQFF. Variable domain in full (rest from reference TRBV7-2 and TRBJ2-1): GAGVSQSPSNKVTEKGKDVELRCDPISGHTALYWYRQSLGQGLEFLIYFQGNSAPDKSGLPSDRFSAERTGGSVSTLTIQRTQQEDSAVYLCASSPSGRVRIEQFFGPGTRLTVL.

As DNA, the CDR3 is TGTGCCAGCAGTTTCGGGGGATATAGCAATCAGCCCCAGCATTTT. Translated, it gives CASSFGGYSNQPQHF. This rearrangement joins TRBV28 to TRBJ1-5, with D possibly matching TRBD1 (5 bases). CDR3 length equals 15 residues. V lost 3 bases to trimming and J lost 0 bases, with 9 bases between them. Germline lookup yields CDR1 MDHEN and CDR2 SYDVKM. Based on the CDR3 plus reference TRBV28 and TRBJ1-5, the full variable domain is DVKVTQSSRYLVKRTGEKVFLECVQDMDHENMFWYRQDPGLGLRLIYFSYDVKMKEKGDIPEGYSVSREKKERFSLILESASTNQTSMYLCASSFGGYSNQPQHFGDGTRLSIL.

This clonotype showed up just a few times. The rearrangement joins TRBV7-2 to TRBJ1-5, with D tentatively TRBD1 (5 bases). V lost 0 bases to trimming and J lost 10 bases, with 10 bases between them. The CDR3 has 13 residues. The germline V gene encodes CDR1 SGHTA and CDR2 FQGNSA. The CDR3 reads CASSLAVGHPQHF. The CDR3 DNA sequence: TGTGCCAGCAGCTTAGCGGTGGGGCACCCCCAGCATTTT.

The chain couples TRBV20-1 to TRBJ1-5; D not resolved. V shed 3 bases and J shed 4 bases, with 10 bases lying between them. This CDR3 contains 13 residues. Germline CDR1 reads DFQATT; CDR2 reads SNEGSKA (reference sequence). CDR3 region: CSARGVGNQPQHF. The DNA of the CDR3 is TGCAGTGCTAGGGGTGTGGGGAATCAGCCCCAGCATTTT.